The 20 T cell receptor beta chains given below trace back to one sample, sequenced in a study of CD8 T cells in Susac syndrome. Reverse transcription used roughly 0.5 to 1 ug RNA and random hexamers. TCRdb itself ran the immunoSEQ multiplex PCR reads through MiXCR, one entry per CDR3 protein. The data contain tens of thousands of distinct CDR3 sequences, about 96% of them singletons. The sequencing input was CD8+ T cells from PBMCs. The receptors shown here come from a human donor with Susac syndrome.

This chain connects TRBV15 to TRBJ2-3, with 7 positions matching TRBD2. V lost 0 bases to trimming and J lost 1 base; unmatched junction nucleotides: 7. The length of the CDR3 is 17 residues. The germline V gene has CDR1 LNHNV and CDR2 YYDKDF (reference sequence). This CDR3 reads CATSREVGGGGTDTQYF. The CDR3 DNA sequence: TGTGCCACCAGCAGAGAAGTTGGGGGAGGGGGCACAGATACGCAGTATTTT.

V gene TRBV5-4 combines with J gene TRBJ1-4; weak D call: TRBD1 (5 bases). The V gene lost 1 base and the J gene lost 3 bases, with 7 bases spanning the gap. Germline loops: CDR1 SGHNT, CDR2 YYREEE (reference sequence). The CDR3 has 14 amino acids. The CDR3 nucleotides are TGTGCCAGCAGCTTGCAGGGACCTAATGAAAAACTGTTTTTT. Translated: CASSLQGPNEKLFF.

The V and J genes are TRBV5-4 and TRBJ1-2; D uncertain. This CDR3 is 13 amino acids long. Trimming shortened V by 1 base and J by 8 bases, and 12 bases separated the two germline ends. CDR1 and CDR2 from the germline V gene are SGHNT and YYREEE (reference sequence). CDR3 bases: TGTGCCAGCAGCTTGCGGGGTTCCGAGGGCTACACCTTC. Its translation: CASSLRGSEGYTF.

V and J are TRBV13 and TRBJ2-6; TRBD1 matches 10 bases. Germline V CDR1 and CDR2: PRHDT, FYEKMQ (reference sequence). V lost 3 bases to trimming and J lost 1 base; unmatched junction nucleotides: 3. The length of the CDR3 is 17 residues. The CDR3 DNA reads TGTGCCAGCAGCTTGACAGGGGGCGGTTCTGGGGCCAACGTCCTGACTTTC. Its protein product is CASSLTGGGSGANVLTF.

The gene calls are TRBV3-1 and TRBJ2-3; perhaps TRBD1 as D (5 bases). V lost 4 bases, J lost 8 bases, and 13 bases lay in between. The CDR3 extends over 13 amino acids. From germline, CDR1 is LGHDT and CDR2 YNNKEL (reference sequence). The CDR3 DNA reads TGTGCCAGCAGCCGGACCGACAGTTCTACGCAGTATTTT. Its translation is CASSRTDSSTQYF.

V and J are TRBV27 and TRBJ2-5, with 7 bases that match TRBD1. Unmatched junction bases numbered 5, after V lost 5 bases and J lost 5 bases. The CDR3 sequence is 13 residues long. CDR1 is MNHEY, CDR2 SMNVEV, per germline (reference sequence). The CDR3 DNA sequence: TGTGCCAGCAGTCCCCTCAGGGGGGAGACCCAGTACTTC. Translating gives CASSPLRGETQYF.

This rearrangement joins TRBV19 to TRBJ2-3, with 9 bases fitting TRBD1. Germline lookup yields CDR1 LNHDA and CDR2 SQIVND (reference sequence). CDR3 length: 14 amino acids. J lost 6 bases, V lost 7 bases, and 8 bases had no gene match. CDR3 sequence: CASNTGGASDTQYF. CDR3 DNA: TGTGCCAGTAACACAGGGGGCGCATCTGATACGCAGTATTTT.

This chain joins TRBV6-1 and TRBJ2-5; D is unresolved. The CDR3 contains 14 residues. Germline V lookup: CDR1 MNHNS, CDR2 SASEGT. Trimming took 2 bases from V and 5 from J, leaving 12 bases between them. This chain's CDR3 is CASSEPPRGETQYF. Written as DNA, the CDR3 is TGTGCCAGCAGTGAACCCCCCCGAGGTGAGACCCAGTACTTC.

V usage is TRBV2 and J usage is TRBJ2-7; no clear D gene. CDR3 length: 11 residues. CDR1 and CDR2 from the germline V gene are SNHLY and FYNNEI. V was shortened by 5 bases and J by 5 bases, with 7 bases between the two germline ends. CDR3: CASSTTNEQYF. CDR3 nucleotide sequence: TGTGCCAGCAGTACGACGAACGAGCAGTACTTC.

This chain uses TRBV9 with TRBJ2-5; 7 nucleotides agree with TRBD1. CDR1 SGDLS and CDR2 YYNGEE come from the germline V gene. The CDR3 loop spans 15 amino acids. V was clipped by 4 bases and J by 5 bases; unmatched bases: 11. CDR3 in amino acids: CASSPTGDSRETQYF. The CDR3 DNA is TGTGCCAGCAGCCCAACAGGGGATTCCCGGGAGACCCAGTACTTC.

This chain links TRBV18 with TRBJ1-4, with D unclear. The germline CDR1 and CDR2 sequences are KGHSH and LQKENI. CDR3 length: 15 amino acids. The V end was cut by 4 bases, the J end by 7 bases, with 16 bases between. In DNA, the CDR3 is TGTGCCAGCTCACTCGGGCACCGTTCCTCTGAAAAACTGTTTTTT. Protein sequence: CASSLGHRSSEKLFF.

The chain links TRBV27 to TRBJ1-4; 9 nucleotides line up with TRBD1. Germline V gene sequence: CDR1 MNHEY, CDR2 SMNVEV (reference sequence). J was trimmed by 8 bases and V by 8 bases; bases with no gene match: 12. This CDR3 has 15 residues. The CDR3 protein is CASGQPGQGSEKLFF. The CDR3 DNA reads TGTGCCAGCGGTCAACCGGGACAGGGCAGCGAAAAACTGTTTTTT.

The chain recombines TRBV28 with TRBJ2-5; 11 bases agree with TRBD1. Germline CDR1 MDHEN, CDR2 SYDVKM. CDR3 length: 15 amino acids. Losses at the gene ends were 5 bases for V and 5 bases for J; bases not matched to a gene: 7. CDR3 sequence reads: CASSTGTGGSETQYF. CDR3 nucleotide sequence: TGTGCCAGCAGTACCGGGACAGGGGGATCGGAGACCCAGTACTTC. The whole variable domain, remainder taken from reference TRBV28 and TRBJ2-5, is DVKVTQSSRYLVKRTGEKVFLECVQDMDHENMFWYRQDPGLGLRLIYFSYDVKMKEKGDIPEGYSVSREKKERFSLILESASTNQTSMYLCASSTGTGGSETQYFGPGTRLLVL.

The rearrangement uses TRBV24-1 and TRBJ2-1; 9 positions agree with TRBD2. Germline trimming cut 3 bases from V and 8 bases from J; bases unmatched to any gene: 7. Germline lookup yields CDR1 KGHDR and CDR2 SFDVKD. The CDR3 is made up of 15 amino acids. In DNA form, the CDR3 reads TGTGCCACCAGTGATGGCCCGGGACTAGCCCATGAGCAGTTCTTC. Protein sequence: CATSDGPGLAHEQFF.

The chain links TRBV20-1 to TRBJ2-1; D is unresolved. The CDR3 spans 14 residues. Germline-derived CDR1 and CDR2 are DFQATT and SNEGSKA (reference sequence). V lost 0 bases and J lost 2, with 8 bases in between. The CDR3 loop reads CSARDISPYNEQFF. CDR3 DNA: TGCAGTGCTAGAGATATTAGTCCCTACAATGAGCAGTTCTTC.

The V gene is TRBV4-2, the J gene TRBJ1-2; D gene uncertain. Trimming stripped 3 bases from V and 2 bases from J, with 4 bases between. The CDR3 has 12 amino acids. Germline values: CDR1 LGHNA, CDR2 YNFKEQ. The CDR3 nucleotides are TGTGCCAGCAGCCAGTACAACTATGGCTACACCTTC. It specifies CASSQYNYGYTF.

The CDR3 DNA sequence: TGCAGCGGCCTGGACAGGGCGAACACCGGGGAGCTGTTTTTT. Translated, it gives CSGLDRANTGELFF. The rearrangement uses TRBV29-1 and TRBJ2-2; 8 bases align to TRBD1. CDR1 is SQVTM and CDR2 is ANQGSEA in the germline V gene. CDR3 length equals 14 residues. Trimming cost V 7 bases and J 0 bases; bases outside gene matches: 4.

The chain has TRBV4-2 and TRBJ2-3, with D perhaps TRBD1 (6 bases). Per the germline V gene, CDR1 is LGHNA and CDR2 is YNFKEQ. Trimming shortened V by 2 bases and J by 5 bases, and 11 bases separated the two germline ends. This CDR3 has 14 residues. The CDR3 region is CASSQSQTGDTQYF. The CDR3, as DNA: TGTGCCAGCAGCCAATCCCAGACAGGAGATACGCAGTATTTT.

This clonotype was detected a few times. Here the CDR3 DNA reads TGTGCCAGCAGTTCCTTGGCAGGGAGCACAGATACGCAGTATTTT. Amino acid sequence: CASSSLAGSTDTQYF. The V gene is TRBV27, the J gene TRBJ2-3; TRBD1 is a possible D gene (5 bases). Germline V gives CDR1 MNHEY, CDR2 SMNVEV (reference sequence). The CDR3 loop spans 15 amino acids. Deletions cut 4 bases from V and 0 bases from J, with 11 bases between.

This chain links TRBV4-3 with TRBJ1-2; no clear D gene. Germline V CDR1 and CDR2: LGHNA, YSLEER. The CDR3 is 14 amino acids. Trimming shortened V by 0 bases and J by 4 bases, and 9 bases separated the two germline ends. Written as DNA, the CDR3 is TGCGCCAGCAGCCAAGACCGGGTAGGCTATGGCTACACCTTC. It encodes CASSQDRVGYGYTF.